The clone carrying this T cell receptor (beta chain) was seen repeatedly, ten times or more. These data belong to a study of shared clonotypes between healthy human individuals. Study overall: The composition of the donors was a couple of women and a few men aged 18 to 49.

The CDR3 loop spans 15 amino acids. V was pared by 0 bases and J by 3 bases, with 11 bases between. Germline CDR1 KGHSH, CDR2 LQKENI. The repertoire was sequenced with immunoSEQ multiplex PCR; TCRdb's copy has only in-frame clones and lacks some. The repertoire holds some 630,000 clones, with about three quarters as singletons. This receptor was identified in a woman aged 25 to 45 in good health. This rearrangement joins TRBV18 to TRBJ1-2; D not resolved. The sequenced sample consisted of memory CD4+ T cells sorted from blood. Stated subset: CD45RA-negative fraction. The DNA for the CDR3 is TGTGCCAGCTCACCACCGGCGACACTGGACTATGGCTACACCTTC. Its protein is CASSPPATLDYGYTF.